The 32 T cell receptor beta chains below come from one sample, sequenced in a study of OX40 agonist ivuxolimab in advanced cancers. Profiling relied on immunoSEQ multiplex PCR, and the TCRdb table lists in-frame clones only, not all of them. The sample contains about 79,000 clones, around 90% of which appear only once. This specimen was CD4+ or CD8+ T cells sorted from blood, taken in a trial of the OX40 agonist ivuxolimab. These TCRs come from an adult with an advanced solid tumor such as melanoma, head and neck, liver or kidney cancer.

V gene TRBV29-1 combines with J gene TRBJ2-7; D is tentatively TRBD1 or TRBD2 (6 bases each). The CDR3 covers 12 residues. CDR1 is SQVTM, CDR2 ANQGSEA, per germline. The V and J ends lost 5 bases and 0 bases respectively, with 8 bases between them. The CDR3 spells CSVRGPSYEQYF. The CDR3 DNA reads TGCAGCGTTCGGGGGCCCTCCTACGAGCAGTACTTC.

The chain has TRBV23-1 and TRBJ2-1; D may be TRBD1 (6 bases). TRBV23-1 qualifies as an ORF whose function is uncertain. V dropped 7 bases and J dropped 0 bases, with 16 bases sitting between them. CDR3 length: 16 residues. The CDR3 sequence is CASILPRGGSYNEQFF. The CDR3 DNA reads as TGCGCCAGCATCCTCCCTAGAGGGGGCTCCTACAATGAGCAGTTCTTC.

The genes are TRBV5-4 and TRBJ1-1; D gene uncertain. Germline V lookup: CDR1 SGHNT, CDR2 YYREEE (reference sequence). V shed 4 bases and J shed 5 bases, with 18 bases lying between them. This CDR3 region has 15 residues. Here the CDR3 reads CASSLRLQDPTEAFF. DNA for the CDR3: TGTGCCAGCAGCCTGCGGCTCCAGGATCCAACTGAAGCTTTCTTT.

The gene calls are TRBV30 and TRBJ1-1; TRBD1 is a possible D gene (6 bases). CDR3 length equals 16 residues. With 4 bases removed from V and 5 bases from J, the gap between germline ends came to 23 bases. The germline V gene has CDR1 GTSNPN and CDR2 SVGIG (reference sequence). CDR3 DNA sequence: TGTGCCTGGACCCGGTTAGACAGGAGGGAGGGGACTGAAGCTTTCTTT. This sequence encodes CAWTRLDRREGTEAFF.

The CDR3 bases are TGCAGTGCTAGGACAGCGTTTGTTGCTTTCTTT. Amino acid sequence: CSARTAFVAFF. V and J are TRBV20-1 and TRBJ1-1; tentative D call: TRBD1 (5 bases). The CDR3 sequence is 11 residues long. V gave up 3 bases and J gave up 11 bases, with 13 bases separating them. The germline V gene encodes CDR1 DFQATT and CDR2 SNEGSKA (reference sequence).

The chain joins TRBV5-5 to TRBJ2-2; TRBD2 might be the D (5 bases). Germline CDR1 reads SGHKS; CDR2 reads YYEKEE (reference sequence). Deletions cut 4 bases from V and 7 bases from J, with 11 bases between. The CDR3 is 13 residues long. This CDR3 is CASSPRTGGELFF. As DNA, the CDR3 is TGTGCCAGCAGCCCAAGGACTGGCGGGGAGCTGTTTTTT. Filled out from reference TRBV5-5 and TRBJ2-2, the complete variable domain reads DAGVTQSPTHLIKTRGQQVTLRCSPISGHKSVSWYQQVLGQGPQFIFQYYEKEERGRGNFPDRFSARQFPNYSSELNVNALLLGDSALYLCASSPRTGGELFFGEGSRLTVL.

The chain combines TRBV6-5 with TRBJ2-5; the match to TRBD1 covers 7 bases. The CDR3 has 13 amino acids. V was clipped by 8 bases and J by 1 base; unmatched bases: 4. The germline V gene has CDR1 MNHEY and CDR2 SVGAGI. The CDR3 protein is CASRGTAQETQYF. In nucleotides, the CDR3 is TGTGCCAGCCGAGGGACAGCCCAAGAGACCCAGTACTTC.

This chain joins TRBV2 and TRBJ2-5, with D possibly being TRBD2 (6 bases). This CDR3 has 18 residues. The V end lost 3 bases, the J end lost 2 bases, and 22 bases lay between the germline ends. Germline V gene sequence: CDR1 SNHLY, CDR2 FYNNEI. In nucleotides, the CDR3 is TGTGCCAGCAGTGAGTTCCCCCCTAGATTTAGCGGTCAAGAGACCCAGTACTTC. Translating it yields CASSEFPPRFSGQETQYF.

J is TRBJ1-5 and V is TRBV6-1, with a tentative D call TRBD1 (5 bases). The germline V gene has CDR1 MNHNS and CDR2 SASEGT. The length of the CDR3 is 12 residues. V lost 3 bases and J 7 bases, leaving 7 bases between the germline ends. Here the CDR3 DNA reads TGTGCCAGCAGTGAGGGGGTACAGCCCCAGCATTTT. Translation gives CASSEGVQPQHF.

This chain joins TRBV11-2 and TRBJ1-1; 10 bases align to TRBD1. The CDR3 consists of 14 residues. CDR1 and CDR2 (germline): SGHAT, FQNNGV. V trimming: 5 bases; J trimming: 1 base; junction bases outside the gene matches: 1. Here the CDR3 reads CASSRTGGNTEAFF. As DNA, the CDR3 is TGTGCCAGCAGCAGGACAGGGGGGAACACTGAAGCTTTCTTT.

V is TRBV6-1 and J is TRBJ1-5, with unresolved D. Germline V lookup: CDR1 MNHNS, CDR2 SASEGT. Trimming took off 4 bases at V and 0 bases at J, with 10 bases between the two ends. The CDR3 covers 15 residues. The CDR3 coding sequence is TGTGCCAGCAGTGCCCGGACGGATAGCAATCAGCCCCAGCATTTT. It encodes CASSARTDSNQPQHF.

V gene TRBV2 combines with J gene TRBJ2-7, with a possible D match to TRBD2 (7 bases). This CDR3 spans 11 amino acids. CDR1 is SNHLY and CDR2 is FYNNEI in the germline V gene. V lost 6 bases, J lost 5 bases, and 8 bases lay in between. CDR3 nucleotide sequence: TGTGCCAGCAGGGGGGGGCACGAGCAGTACTTC. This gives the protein CASRGGHEQYF.

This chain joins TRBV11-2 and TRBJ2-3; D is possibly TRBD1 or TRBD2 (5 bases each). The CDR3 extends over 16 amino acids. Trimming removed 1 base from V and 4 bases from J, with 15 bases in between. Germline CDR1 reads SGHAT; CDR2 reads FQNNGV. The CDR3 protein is CASSLGTGKGADTQYF. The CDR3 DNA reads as TGTGCCAGCAGCTTAGGGACTGGGAAAGGGGCAGATACGCAGTATTTT.

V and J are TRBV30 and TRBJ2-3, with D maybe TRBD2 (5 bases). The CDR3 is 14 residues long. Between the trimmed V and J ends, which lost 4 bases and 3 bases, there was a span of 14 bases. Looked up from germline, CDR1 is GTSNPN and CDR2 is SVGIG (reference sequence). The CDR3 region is CAWTRPGETDTQYF. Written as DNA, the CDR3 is TGTGCCTGGACCCGTCCCGGGGAGACAGATACGCAGTATTTT. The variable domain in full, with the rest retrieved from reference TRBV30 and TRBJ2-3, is SQTIHQWPATLVQPVGSPLSLECTVEGTSNPNLYWYRQAAGRGLQLLFYSVGIGQISSEVPQNLSASRPQDRQFILSSKKLLLSDSGFYLCAWTRPGETDTQYFGPGTRLTVL.

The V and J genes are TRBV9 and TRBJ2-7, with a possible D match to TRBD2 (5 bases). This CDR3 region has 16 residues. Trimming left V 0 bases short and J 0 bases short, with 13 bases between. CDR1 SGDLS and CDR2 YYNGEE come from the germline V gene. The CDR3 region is CASSVGSRGSSYEQYF. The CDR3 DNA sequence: TGTGCCAGCAGCGTAGGGTCCCGGGGTAGCTCCTACGAGCAGTACTTC.

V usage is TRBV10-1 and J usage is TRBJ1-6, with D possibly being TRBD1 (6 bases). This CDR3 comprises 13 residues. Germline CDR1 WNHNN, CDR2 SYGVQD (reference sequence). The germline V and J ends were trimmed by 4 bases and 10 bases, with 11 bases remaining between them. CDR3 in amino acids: CASSVNRDSPLHF. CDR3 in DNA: TGCGCCAGCAGTGTGAACAGGGACTCACCCCTCCACTTT.

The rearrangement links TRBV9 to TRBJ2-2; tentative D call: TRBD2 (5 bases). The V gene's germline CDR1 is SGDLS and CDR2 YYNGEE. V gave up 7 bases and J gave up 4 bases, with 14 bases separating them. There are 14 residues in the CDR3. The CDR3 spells CASAPPGSTGELFF. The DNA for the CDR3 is TGTGCCAGCGCCCCCCCGGGGAGCACCGGGGAGCTGTTTTTT.

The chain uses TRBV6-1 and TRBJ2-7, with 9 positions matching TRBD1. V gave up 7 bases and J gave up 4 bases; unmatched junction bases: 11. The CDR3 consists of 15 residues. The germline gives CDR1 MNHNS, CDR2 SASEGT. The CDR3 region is CASTPTPTGGYEQYF. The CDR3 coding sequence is TGTGCCAGCACCCCCACACCGACAGGGGGTTACGAGCAGTACTTC.

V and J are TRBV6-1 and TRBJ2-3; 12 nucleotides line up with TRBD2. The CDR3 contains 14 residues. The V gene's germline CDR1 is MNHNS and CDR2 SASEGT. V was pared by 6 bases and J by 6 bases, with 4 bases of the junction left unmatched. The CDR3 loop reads CASSGLAGLDTQYF. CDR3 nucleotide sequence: TGTGCCAGCAGCGGACTAGCGGGACTTGATACGCAGTATTTT.

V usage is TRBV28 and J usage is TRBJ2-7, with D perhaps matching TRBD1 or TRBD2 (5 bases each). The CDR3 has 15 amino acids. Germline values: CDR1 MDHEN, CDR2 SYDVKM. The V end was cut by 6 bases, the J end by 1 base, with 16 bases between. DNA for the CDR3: TGTGCCAGCAGACCGGGACCCCTAAAGTCCTACGAGCAGTACTTC. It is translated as CASRPGPLKSYEQYF.

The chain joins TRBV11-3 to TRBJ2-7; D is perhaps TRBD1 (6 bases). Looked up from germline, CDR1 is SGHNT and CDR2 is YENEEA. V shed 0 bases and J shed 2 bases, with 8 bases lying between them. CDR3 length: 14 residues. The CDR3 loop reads CASSLDGTTYEQYF. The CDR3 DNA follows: TGTGCCAGCAGCTTAGATGGGACAACCTACGAGCAGTACTTC.

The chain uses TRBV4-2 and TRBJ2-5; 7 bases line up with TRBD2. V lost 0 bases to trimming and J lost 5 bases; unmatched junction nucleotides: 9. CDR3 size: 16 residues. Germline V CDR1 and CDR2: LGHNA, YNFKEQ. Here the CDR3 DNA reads TGTGCCAGCAGCCAAGAACCCCCTAGCGGCGCGGAGACCCAGTACTTC. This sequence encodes CASSQEPPSGAETQYF.

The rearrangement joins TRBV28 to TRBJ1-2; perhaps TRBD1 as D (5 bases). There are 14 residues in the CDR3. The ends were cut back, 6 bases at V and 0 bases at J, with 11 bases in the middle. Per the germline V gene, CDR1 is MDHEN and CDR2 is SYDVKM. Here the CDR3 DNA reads TGTGCCAGCAGCCCCACGACAGCTAACTATGGCTACACCTTC. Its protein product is CASSPTTANYGYTF.

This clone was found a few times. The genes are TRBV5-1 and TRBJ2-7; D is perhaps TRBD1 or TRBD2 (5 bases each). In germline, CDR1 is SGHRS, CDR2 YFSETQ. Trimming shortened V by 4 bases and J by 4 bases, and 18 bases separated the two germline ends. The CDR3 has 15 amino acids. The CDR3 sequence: CASSKAEGLPYEQYF. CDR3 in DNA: TGCGCCAGCAGCAAGGCCGAGGGGTTGCCTTACGAGCAGTACTTC.

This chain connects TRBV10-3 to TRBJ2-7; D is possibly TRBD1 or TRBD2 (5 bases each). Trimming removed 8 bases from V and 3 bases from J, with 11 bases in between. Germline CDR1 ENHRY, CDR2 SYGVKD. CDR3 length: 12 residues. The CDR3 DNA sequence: TGTGCCATCGGGGGAGACTTCTACGAGCAGTACTTC. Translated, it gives CAIGGDFYEQYF.

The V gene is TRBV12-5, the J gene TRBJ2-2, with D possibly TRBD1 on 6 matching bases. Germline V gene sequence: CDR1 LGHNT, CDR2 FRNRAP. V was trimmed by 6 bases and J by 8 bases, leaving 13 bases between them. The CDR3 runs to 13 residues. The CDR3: CASGPTGLGELFF. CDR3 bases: TGTGCTAGTGGCCCTACAGGGCTTGGGGAGCTGTTTTTT.

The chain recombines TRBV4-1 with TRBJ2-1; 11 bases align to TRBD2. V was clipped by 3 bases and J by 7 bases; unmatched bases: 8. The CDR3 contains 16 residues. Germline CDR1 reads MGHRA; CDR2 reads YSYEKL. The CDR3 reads CASSQETSGSANEQFF. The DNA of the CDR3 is TGCGCCAGCAGCCAGGAAACTAGCGGGAGTGCGAATGAGCAGTTCTTC.

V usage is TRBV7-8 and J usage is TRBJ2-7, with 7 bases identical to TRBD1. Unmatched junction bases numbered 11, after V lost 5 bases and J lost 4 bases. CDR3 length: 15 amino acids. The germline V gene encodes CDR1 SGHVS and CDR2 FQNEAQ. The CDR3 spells CASSPPTGLAYEQYF. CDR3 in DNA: TGTGCCAGCAGCCCACCGACAGGGCTGGCGTACGAGCAGTACTTC. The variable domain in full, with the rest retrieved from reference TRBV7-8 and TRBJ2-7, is GAGVSQSPRYKVAKRGQDVALRCDPISGHVSLFWYQQALGQGPEFLTYFQNEAQLDKSGLPSDRFFAERPEGSVSTLKIQRTQQEDSAVYLCASSPPTGLAYEQYFGPGTRLTVT.

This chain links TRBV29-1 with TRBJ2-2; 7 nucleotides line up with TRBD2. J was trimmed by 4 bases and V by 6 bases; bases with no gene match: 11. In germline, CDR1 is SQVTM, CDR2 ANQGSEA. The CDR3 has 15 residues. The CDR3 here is CSVAGEAGRTGELFF. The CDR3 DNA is TGCAGCGTCGCGGGGGAGGCGGGACGCACCGGGGAGCTGTTTTTT.

The CDR3 bases are TGTGCCAGCAGTGATGGACAGGACGCAGATACGCAGTATTTT. This codes for CASSDGQDADTQYF. The genes are TRBV6-4 and TRBJ2-3; 7 nucleotides match TRBD1. Germline V gene sequence: CDR1 MRHNA, CDR2 SNTAGT. After removal of 3 bases from V and 4 bases from J, the junction contained 4 bases not matched to a gene. The CDR3 is 14 residues long.

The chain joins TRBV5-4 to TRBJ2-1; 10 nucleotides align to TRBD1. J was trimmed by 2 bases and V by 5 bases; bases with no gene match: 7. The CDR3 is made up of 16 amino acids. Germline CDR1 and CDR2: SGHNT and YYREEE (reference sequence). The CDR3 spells CASRVRGTGAYNEQFF. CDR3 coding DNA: TGTGCCAGCAGGGTTCGAGGGACAGGGGCCTACAATGAGCAGTTCTTC.

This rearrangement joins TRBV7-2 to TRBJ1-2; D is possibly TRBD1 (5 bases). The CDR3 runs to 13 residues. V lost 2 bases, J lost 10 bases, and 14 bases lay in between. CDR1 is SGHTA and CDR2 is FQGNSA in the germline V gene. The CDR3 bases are TGTGCCAGCAGCTTAAGTTTTCAGGGCGCCTACACCTTC. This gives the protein CASSLSFQGAYTF.